Given below is one TCR beta chain in context. The record originates from a study of control samples from healthy donors and cancer patients. Sequencing used immunoSEQ multiplex PCR; TCRdb keeps in-frame clones, though not all of them. The table shows 50,000 to 55,000 clones, with around 90% occurring only once. The germline V and J ends were trimmed by 2 bases and 6 bases, with 14 bases remaining between them. The germline CDR1 and CDR2 sequences are KGHSH and LQKENI. This CDR3 is built from 15 residues. This TCR was recovered from a man in his fifties or sixties with head and neck cancer. This chain joins TRBV18 and TRBJ2-1; tentative D call: TRBD2 (6 bases). Sequencing input: PBMCs. CDR3: CASSPGTHNANEQFF. The CDR3 DNA reads TGTGCCAGCTCACCAGGGACTCACAATGCCAATGAGCAGTTCTTC.